The entry below gives a single T cell receptor beta chain sequence along with its context. What it binds is not known. MiXCR, applied by TCRdb to the RT-PCR reads, yields one record per CDR3 protein. The data contain about 830,000 distinct CDR3 sequences, under 20% of them singletons. This record comes from a study of response to subunit inactivated influenza vaccine. Findings and limits, study-wide: That few new T cells are recruited by each seasonal influenza vaccination was the authors' suggestion.

Trimming removed 4 bases from V and 6 bases from J; junction bases left unmatched: 8. Per the germline V gene, CDR1 is SGHDT and CDR2 is YYEEEE. The length of the CDR3 is 15 residues. V usage is TRBV5-6 and J usage is TRBJ2-1; TRBD1 aligns across 9 bases. The sample here was PBMCs from blood, taken 5 to 6 days after vaccination. This TCR derives from a man aged 50 to 59 who received an inactivated influenza vaccine. The CDR3 coding sequence is TGTGCCAGCAGCCGTACGGGACAGGGTCCCAATGAGCAGTTCTTC. Encoded protein: CASSRTGQGPNEQFF.